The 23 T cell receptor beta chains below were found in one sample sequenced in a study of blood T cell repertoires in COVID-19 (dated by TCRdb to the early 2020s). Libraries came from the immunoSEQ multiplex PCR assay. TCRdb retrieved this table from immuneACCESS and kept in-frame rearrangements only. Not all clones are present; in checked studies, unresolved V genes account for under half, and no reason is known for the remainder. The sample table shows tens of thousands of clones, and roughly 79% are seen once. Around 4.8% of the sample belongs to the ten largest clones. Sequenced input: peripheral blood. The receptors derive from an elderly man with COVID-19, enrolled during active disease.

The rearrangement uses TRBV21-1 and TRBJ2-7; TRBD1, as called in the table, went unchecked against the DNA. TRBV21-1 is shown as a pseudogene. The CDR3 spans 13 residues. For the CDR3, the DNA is TGTGCCAGCAGCGCAGGGGGCAGGTACGAGCAGTACTTC. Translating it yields CASSAGGRYEQYF.

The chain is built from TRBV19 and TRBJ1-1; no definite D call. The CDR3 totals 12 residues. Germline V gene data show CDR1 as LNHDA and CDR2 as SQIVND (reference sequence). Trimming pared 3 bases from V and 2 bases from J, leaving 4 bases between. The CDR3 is CASSIQNTEAFF. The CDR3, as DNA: TGTGCCAGTAGTATTCAAAACACTGAAGCTTTCTTT. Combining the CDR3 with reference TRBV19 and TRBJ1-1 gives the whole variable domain DGGITQSPKYLFRKEGQNVTLSCEQNLNHDAMYWYRQDPGQGLRLIYYSQIVNDFQKGDIAEGYSVSREKKESFPLTVTSAQKNPTAFYLCASSIQNTEAFFGQGTRLTVV.

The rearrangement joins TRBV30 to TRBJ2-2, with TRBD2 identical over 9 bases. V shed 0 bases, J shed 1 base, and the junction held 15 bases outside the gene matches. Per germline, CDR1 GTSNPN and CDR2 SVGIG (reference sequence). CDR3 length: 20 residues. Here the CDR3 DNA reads TGTGCCTGGAGTGTAAGATTAGCGGGAGTTCGCCGAGAGAACACCGGGGAGCTGTTTTTT. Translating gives CAWSVRLAGVRRENTGELFF.

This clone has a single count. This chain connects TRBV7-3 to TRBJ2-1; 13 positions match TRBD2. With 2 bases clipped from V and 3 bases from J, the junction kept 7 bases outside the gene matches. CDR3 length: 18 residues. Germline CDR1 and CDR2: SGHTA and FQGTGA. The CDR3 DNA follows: TGTGCCAGCAGCTTATCTCCTGGGACTAGCGGGGACTACAATGAGCAGTTCTTC. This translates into CASSLSPGTSGDYNEQFF.

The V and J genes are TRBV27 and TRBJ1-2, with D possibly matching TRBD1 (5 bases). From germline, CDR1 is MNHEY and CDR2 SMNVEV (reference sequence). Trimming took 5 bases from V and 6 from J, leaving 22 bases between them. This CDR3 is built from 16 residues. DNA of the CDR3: TGTGCCAGCAGTGAAGGGGCCGGTATGGCAATTGATGGCTACACCTTC. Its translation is CASSEGAGMAIDGYTF.

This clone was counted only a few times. The CDR3 coding sequence is TGTGCCAGCAGCGTCGACAGTTCATTCCTACCCTCTGGAAACACCATATATTTT. It translates to CASSVDSSFLPSGNTIYF. V usage is TRBV9 and J usage is TRBJ1-3; D possibly corresponds to TRBD1 (5 bases). Germline V gene data show CDR1 as SGDLS and CDR2 as YYNGEE. Trimming took off 2 bases at V and 0 bases at J, with 18 bases between the two ends. This CDR3 has 18 residues.

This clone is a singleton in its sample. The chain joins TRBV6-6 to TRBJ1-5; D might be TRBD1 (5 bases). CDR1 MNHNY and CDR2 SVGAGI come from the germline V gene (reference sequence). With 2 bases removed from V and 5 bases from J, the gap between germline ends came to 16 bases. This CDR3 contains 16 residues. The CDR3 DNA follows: TGTGCCAGCAGTTACGATTTGGGCAGGGCCGATCAGCCCCAGCATTTT. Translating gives CASSYDLGRADQPQHF.

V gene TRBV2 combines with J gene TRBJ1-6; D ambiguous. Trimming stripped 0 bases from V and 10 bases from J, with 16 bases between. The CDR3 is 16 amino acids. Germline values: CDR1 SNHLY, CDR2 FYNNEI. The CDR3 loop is CASSEALSAAGSPLHF. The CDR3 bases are TGTGCCAGCAGTGAAGCGCTGTCGGCCGCGGGGTCACCCCTCCACTTT.

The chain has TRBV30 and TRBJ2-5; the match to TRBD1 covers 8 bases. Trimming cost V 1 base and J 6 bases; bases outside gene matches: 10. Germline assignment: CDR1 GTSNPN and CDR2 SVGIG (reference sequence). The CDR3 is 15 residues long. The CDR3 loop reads CAWSAGTGRAKTQYF. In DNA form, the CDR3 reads TGTGCCTGGAGTGCCGGGACAGGAAGAGCCAAGACCCAGTACTTC.

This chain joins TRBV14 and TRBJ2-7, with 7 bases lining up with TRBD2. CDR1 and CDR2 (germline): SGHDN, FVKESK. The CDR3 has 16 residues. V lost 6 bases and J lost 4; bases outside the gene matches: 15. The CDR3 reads CASSSRAGVSEYEQYF. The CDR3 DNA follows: TGTGCCAGCAGTTCGCGGGCGGGAGTTTCTGAGTACGAGCAGTACTTC.

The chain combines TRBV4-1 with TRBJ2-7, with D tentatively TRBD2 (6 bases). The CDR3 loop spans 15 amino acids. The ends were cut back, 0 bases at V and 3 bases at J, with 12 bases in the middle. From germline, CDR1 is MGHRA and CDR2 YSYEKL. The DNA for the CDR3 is TGCGCCAGCAGCCAAGATGGGGGGTCGTTCTACGAGCAGTACTTC. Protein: CASSQDGGSFYEQYF.

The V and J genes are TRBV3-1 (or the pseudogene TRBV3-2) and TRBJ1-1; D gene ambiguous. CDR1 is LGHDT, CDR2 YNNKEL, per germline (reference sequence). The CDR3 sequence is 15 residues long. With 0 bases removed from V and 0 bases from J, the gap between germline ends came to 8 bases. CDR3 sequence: CASSQDPSVNTEAFF. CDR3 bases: TGTGCCAGCAGCCAAGACCCTTCCGTGAACACTGAAGCTTTCTTT.

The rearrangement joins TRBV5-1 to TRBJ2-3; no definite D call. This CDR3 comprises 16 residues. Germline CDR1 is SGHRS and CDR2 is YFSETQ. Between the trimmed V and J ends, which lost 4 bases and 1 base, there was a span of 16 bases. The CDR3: CASSKRLGSGTDTQYF. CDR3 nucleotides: TGCGCCAGCAGCAAGAGACTCGGATCTGGCACAGATACGCAGTATTTT.

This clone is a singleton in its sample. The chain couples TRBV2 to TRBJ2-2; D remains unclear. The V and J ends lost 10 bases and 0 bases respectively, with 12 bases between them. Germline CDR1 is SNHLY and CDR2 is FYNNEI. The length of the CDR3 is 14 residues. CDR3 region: CAIRILANTGELFF. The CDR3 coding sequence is TGTGCCATCAGAATTCTCGCGAACACCGGGGAGCTGTTTTTT.

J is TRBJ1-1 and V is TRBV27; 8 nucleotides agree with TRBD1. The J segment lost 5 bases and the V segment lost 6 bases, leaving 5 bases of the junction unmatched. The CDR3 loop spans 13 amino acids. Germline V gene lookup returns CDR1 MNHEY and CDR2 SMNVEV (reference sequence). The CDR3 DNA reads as TGTGCCAGCAGCAGACAGGGGACGACTGAAGCTTTCTTT. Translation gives CASSRQGTTEAFF.

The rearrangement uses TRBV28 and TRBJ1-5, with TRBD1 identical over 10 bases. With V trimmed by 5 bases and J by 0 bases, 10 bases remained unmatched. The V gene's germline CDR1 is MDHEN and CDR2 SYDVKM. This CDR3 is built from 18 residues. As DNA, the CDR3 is TGTGCCAGCAGTCCCCCGCGACAGGGGGCCTTTAGCAATCAGCCCCAGCATTTT. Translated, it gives CASSPPRQGAFSNQPQHF.

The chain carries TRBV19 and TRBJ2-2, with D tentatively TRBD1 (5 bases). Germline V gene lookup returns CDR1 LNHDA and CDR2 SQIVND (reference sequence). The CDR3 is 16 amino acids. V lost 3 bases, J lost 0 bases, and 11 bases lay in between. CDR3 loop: CASSIQGNPNTGELFF. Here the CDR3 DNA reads TGTGCCAGTAGTATTCAGGGCAACCCGAACACCGGGGAGCTGTTTTTT.

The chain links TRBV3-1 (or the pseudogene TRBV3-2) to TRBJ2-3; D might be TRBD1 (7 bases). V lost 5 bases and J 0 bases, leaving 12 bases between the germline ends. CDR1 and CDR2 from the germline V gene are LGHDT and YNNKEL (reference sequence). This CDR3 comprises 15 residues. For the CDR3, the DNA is TGTGCCAGCAGCTCAGGGGGGTTAAGCACAGATACGCAGTATTTT. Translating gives CASSSGGLSTDTQYF.

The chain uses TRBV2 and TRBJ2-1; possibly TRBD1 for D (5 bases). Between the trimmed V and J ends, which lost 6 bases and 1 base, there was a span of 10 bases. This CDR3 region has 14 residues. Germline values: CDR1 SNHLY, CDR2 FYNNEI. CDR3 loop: CASRQGGSYNEQFF. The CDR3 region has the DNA TGTGCCAGCAGGCAGGGTGGTTCCTACAATGAGCAGTTCTTC. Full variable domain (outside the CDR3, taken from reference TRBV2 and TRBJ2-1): EPEVTQTPSHQVTQMGQEVILRCVPISNHLYFYWYRQILGQKVEFLVSFYNNEISEKSEIFDDQFSVERPDGSNFTLKIRSTKLEDSAMYFCASRQGGSYNEQFFGPGTRLTVL.

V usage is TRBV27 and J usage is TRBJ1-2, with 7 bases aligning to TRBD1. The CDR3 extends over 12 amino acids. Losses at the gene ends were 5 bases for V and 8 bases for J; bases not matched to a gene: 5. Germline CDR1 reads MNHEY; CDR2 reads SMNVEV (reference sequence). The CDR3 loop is CASSRAGGGYTF. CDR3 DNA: TGTGCCAGCAGTAGGGCAGGGGGAGGCTACACCTTC.

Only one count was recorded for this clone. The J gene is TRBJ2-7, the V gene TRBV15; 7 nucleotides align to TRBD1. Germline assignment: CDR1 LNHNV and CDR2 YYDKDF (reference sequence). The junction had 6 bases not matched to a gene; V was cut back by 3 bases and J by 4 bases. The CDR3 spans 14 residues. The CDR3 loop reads CATSRGQPAYEQYF. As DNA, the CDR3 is TGTGCCACCAGCAGGGGACAGCCGGCTTACGAGCAGTACTTC.

CDR3 sequence (DNA): TGTGCCAGCAGCACCCGACAGGGAAGGCAAGAGACCCAGTACTTC. The encoded protein is CASSTRQGRQETQYF. V usage is TRBV9 and J usage is TRBJ2-5; TRBD1 aligns across 7 bases. V shed 4 bases and J 2 bases; nucleotides not matched to a gene: 8. Germline CDR1 reads SGDLS; CDR2 reads YYNGEE. This CDR3 has 15 amino acids.

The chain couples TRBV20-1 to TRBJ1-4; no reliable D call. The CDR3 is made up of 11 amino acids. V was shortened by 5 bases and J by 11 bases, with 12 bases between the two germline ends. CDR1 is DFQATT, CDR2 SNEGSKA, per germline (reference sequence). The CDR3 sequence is CSAERAGKLFF. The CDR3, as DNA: TGCAGTGCTGAGAGGGCTGGGAAACTGTTTTTT.